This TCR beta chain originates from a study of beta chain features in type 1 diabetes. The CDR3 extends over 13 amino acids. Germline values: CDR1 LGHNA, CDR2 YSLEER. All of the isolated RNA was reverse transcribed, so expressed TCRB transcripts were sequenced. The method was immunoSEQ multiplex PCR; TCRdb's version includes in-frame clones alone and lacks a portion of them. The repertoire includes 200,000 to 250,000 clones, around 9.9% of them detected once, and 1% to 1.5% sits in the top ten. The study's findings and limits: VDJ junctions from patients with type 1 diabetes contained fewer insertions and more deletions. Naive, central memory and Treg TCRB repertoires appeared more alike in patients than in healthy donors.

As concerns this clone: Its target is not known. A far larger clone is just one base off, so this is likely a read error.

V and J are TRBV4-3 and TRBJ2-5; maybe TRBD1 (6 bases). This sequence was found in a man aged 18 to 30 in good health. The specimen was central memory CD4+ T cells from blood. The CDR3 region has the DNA TGCGCCACCAGCCAGGGGATCCAAGAGACCCAGTACTTC. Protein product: CATSQGIQETQYF.